This TCR beta chain was profiled in a study of T cell clones after liver transplantation. Study details: Graft-donor-reactive sequences were compared with third-party-reactive TCRbeta sequences from pre-transplant mixed lymphocyte reactions. Draws occurred before transplant, before withdrawal, and after complete or failed withdrawal.

About this clone: Its target is unknown.

Trimming removed 0 bases at V and 2 bases at J, with 9 bases between. In germline, CDR1 is LGHNA, CDR2 YSLEER. This CDR3 is 15 amino acids long. TCRdb's table, derived via immunoSEQ multiplex PCR, lists solely in-frame clones and lacks some. The sample consists of around 75,000 clones, 80% to 85% of them appearing once. Whole-study results and caveats: In a couple of subjects, few donor cells limited the measurable donor-reactive repertoire.

The specimen comprised CD4+ T cells from blood, sampled about 50 months after liver transplant. The sequence was collected from a human patient who received a liver transplant. A subset of T cells may come from the graft donor. The genes are TRBV4-3 and TRBJ2-3; tentatively, D is TRBD1 (5 bases). The DNA of the CDR3 is TGCGCCAGCAGCCAAGACCTGACAGTCACAGATACGCAGTATTTT. This codes for CASSQDLTVTDTQYF.